This TCR beta chain was sequenced during a study of PD-1 blockade in classical Hodgkin lymphoma. The assay was immunoSEQ multiplex PCR, and TCRdb's table has in-frame clones only and misses some. The table has about 97,000 clones, over 80% seen once; the top ten hold approximately 12%. CDR1 and CDR2 from the germline V gene are SGHDN and FVKESK. The CDR3 totals 13 residues. Deletions cut 2 bases from V and 6 bases from J, with 11 bases between. No patient escaped relapse after autologous stem cell transplantation, and brentuximab vedotin exposure varied. The TCR was taken from a human donor with classical Hodgkin lymphoma. Sample: peripheral blood mononuclear cells (PBMCs), taken at baseline. The chain recombines TRBV14 with TRBJ2-7; a weak D match, TRBD1 (5 bases). The CDR3 is CASSQPPQGEQYF. DNA for the CDR3: TGTGCCAGCAGCCAACCTCCCCAGGGCGAGCAGTACTTC.